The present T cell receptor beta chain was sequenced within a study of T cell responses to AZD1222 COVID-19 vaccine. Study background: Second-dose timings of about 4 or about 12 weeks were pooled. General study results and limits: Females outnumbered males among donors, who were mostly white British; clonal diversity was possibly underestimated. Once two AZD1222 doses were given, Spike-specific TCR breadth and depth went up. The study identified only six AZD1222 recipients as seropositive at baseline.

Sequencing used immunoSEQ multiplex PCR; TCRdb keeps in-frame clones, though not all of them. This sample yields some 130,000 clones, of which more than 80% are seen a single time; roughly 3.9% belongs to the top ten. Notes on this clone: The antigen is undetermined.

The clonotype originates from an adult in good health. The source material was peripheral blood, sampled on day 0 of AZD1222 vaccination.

Written as DNA, the CDR3 is TGTGCCAGCAGCTTAGACAGCTCCTACGAGCAGTACTTC. Translation: CASSLDSSYEQYF. The V call is TRBV11-2, the J call TRBJ2-7; D ambiguous. Trimming stripped 0 bases from V and 0 bases from J, with 3 bases between. The CDR3 sequence is 13 residues long. Germline V gene data show CDR1 as SGHAT and CDR2 as FQNNGV.